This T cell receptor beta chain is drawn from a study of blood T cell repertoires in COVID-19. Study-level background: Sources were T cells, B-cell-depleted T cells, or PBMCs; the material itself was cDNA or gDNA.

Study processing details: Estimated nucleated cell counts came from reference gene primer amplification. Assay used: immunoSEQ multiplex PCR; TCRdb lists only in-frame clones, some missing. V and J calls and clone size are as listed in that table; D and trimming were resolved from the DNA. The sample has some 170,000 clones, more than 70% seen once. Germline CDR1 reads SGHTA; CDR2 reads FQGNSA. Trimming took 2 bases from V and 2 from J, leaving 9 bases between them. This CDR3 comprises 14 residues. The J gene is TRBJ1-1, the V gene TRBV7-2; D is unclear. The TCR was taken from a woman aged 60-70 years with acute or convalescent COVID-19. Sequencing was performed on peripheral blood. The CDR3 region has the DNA TGTGCCAGCAGCTTAAGGGCGGGAAACACTGAAGCTTTCTTT. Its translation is CASSLRAGNTEAFF.